The rows below give T cell receptor beta chains drawn from one sample of a study of vaccination effects on CD4 cells after COVID-19. No antigen has been assigned to these receptors. The method was immunoSEQ multiplex PCR; TCRdb's version includes in-frame clones alone and lacks a portion of them. The profile shows approximately 25,000 clones, approximately 70% of them singletons. Sequenced material: CD4+ T cells from PBMCs cultured with HCoV-NL63 spike peptides, taken before COVID-19 vaccination. All receptors derive from a human donor who received a COVID-19 vaccine. The CDR3 runs from the conserved cysteine through the conserved F or W. Fields, in order: V gene, clone size, D gene, J gene, CDR3 DNA, CDR3 protein. A D gene is named only where the DNA matches it firmly. Not every row has a clone size; where given, it reads once, few, many or a size class.

v_gene: TRBV30; abundance: .; d_gene: .; j_gene: TRBJ2-4; CDR3nt: TGTGCCTGGAGCGCTACGGACGGTCAGCTAGCCAAAAACATTCAGTACTTC; CDR3aa: CAWSATDGQLAKNIQYF
v_gene: TRBV2; abundance: .; d_gene: TRBD2; j_gene: TRBJ2-7; CDR3nt: TGTGCCAGCAATGGACTAGCGGAAAGCTCCTACGAGCAGTACTTC; CDR3aa: CASNGLAESSYEQYF
v_gene: TRBV30; abundance: .; d_gene: .; j_gene: TRBJ2-7; CDR3nt: TGTGCCTGTCAAAGGGGCACTCACGAGCAGTACTTC; CDR3aa: CACQRGTHEQYF
v_gene: TRBV3-1/TRBV3-2; abundance: .; d_gene: .; j_gene: TRBJ2-1; CDR3nt: TGTGCCAGCAGCCCGATACGGGGCGGGACTGAGCAGTTCTTC; CDR3aa: CASSPIRGGTEQFF
v_gene: TRBV3-1/TRBV3-2; abundance: .; d_gene: .; j_gene: TRBJ1-1; CDR3nt: TGTGCCAGCAGCCAAGAGGGCCGCGCGGCTTTCTTT; CDR3aa: CASSQEGRAAFF
v_gene: TRBV10-3; abundance: .; d_gene: TRBD1; j_gene: TRBJ2-7; CDR3nt: TGTGCCATCAGTGAGTCCCGGGACAGGGCTCCCGAGCAGTACTTC; CDR3aa: CAISESRDRAPEQYF
v_gene: TRBV6-4; abundance: once; d_gene: TRBD1; j_gene: TRBJ1-5; CDR3nt: TGTGCCAGCAGTGCGCGGGTAAGACAGGGAGGCAATCAGCCCCAGCATTTT; CDR3aa: CASSARVRQGGNQPQHF
v_gene: TRBV19; abundance: .; d_gene: .; j_gene: TRBJ1-1; CDR3nt: TGTGCCAGTAGGGGGACGGGCAGAGGGAACACTGAAGCTTTCTTT; CDR3aa: CASRGTGRGNTEAFF
v_gene: TRBV3-1/TRBV3-2; abundance: .; d_gene: TRBD2; j_gene: TRBJ2-5; CDR3nt: TGTGCCAGCAGCTTAGGCGGGGGGGCCTTTGAAGACCAGTACTTC; CDR3aa: CASSLGGGAFEDQYF
v_gene: TRBV7-9; abundance: .; d_gene: .; j_gene: TRBJ2-7; CDR3nt: TGTGCCAGCAGCTCCTCGGGTGGGATGGACGAGCAGTACTTC; CDR3aa: CASSSSGGMDEQYF
v_gene: TRBV11-1; abundance: few; d_gene: .; j_gene: TRBJ2-1; CDR3nt: TGTGCCAGCAGCTTAATGACAGGGAGGGCCAATGAGCAGTTCTTC; CDR3aa: CASSLMTGRANEQFF
v_gene: TRBV5-1; abundance: .; d_gene: .; j_gene: TRBJ2-3; CDR3nt: TGCGCCAGCAGCCTAGGAGGGGGAGTCACAGATACGCAGTATTTT; CDR3aa: CASSLGGGVTDTQYF
v_gene: TRBV19; abundance: few; d_gene: TRBD1; j_gene: TRBJ1-2; CDR3nt: TGTGCCGGCCGGACAGGCTCCTATGGCTACACCTTC; CDR3aa: CAGRTGSYGYTF
v_gene: TRBV12-3/TRBV12-4; abundance: .; d_gene: .; j_gene: TRBJ1-1; CDR3nt: TGTGCCAGCAGTTTCGGGGGTAACACTGAAGCTTTCTTT; CDR3aa: CASSFGGNTEAFF
v_gene: TRBV5-1; abundance: .; d_gene: TRBD2; j_gene: TRBJ2-1; CDR3nt: TGCGCCAGCAGCTTGGGGGCGGGAGGGCCAACATACAATGAGCAGTTCTTC; CDR3aa: CASSLGAGGPTYNEQFF
v_gene: TRBV5-6; abundance: .; d_gene: .; j_gene: TRBJ1-2; CDR3nt: TGTGCCAGCAGCCCGGTAGGGGTCTATGGCTACACCTTC; CDR3aa: CASSPVGVYGYTF
v_gene: TRBV6-1; abundance: .; d_gene: TRBD2; j_gene: TRBJ2-7; CDR3nt: TGTGCCAGCAGTGAGGGGGGGGCCTACGAGCAGTACTTC; CDR3aa: CASSEGGAYEQYF
v_gene: TRBV2; abundance: .; d_gene: TRBD1; j_gene: TRBJ1-6; CDR3nt: TGTGCCAGCAGTGGGGACAGGGAGGTTTCCCCCCTCCACTTT; CDR3aa: CASSGDREVSPLHF
v_gene: TRBV7-2; abundance: .; d_gene: .; j_gene: TRBJ2-7; CDR3nt: TGTGCCAGCAGCTTAGAGGTAGCCCCCTACGAGCAGTACTTC; CDR3aa: CASSLEVAPYEQYF
v_gene: TRBV14; abundance: once; d_gene: .; j_gene: TRBJ1-1; CDR3nt: TGTGCCAGCTCAACCCTGGGACCCATGAGGCCTGAAGCTTTCTTT; CDR3aa: CASSTLGPMRPEAFF
v_gene: TRBV18; abundance: .; d_gene: .; j_gene: TRBJ2-7; CDR3nt: TGTGCCAGCTCACCCCCGGGGTCCTACGAGCAGTACTTC; CDR3aa: CASSPPGSYEQYF
v_gene: TRBV5-1; abundance: .; d_gene: .; j_gene: TRBJ1-1; CDR3nt: TGCGCCAGCAGCTTGGGACGGAGCATGAACACTGAAGCTTTCTTT; CDR3aa: CASSLGRSMNTEAFF
v_gene: TRBV18; abundance: .; d_gene: .; j_gene: TRBJ2-3; CDR3nt: TGTGCCAGCTCACCTCGTGATACAGATACGCAGTATTTT; CDR3aa: CASSPRDTDTQYF
v_gene: TRBV3-1/TRBV3-2; abundance: .; d_gene: TRBD1; j_gene: TRBJ2-4; CDR3nt: TGTGCCAGCAGCCAGGAGGGACAGGGGGTAGACATTCAGTACTTC; CDR3aa: CASSQEGQGVDIQYF
v_gene: TRBV10-3; abundance: .; d_gene: .; j_gene: TRBJ2-3; CDR3nt: TGTGCCATCAGTGACGGTCCTACAGATACGCAGTATTTT; CDR3aa: CAISDGPTDTQYF
v_gene: TRBV18; abundance: .; d_gene: .; j_gene: TRBJ1-1; CDR3nt: TGTGCCAGCTCCCCCAACAGGGTCACTGAAGCTTTCTTT; CDR3aa: CASSPNRVTEAFF
v_gene: TRBV30; abundance: few; d_gene: TRBD2; j_gene: TRBJ2-7; CDR3nt: TGTGCCTGGGGACTAGCGGGACGTACCTACGAGCAGTACTTC; CDR3aa: CAWGLAGRTYEQYF
v_gene: TRBV12-1; abundance: .; d_gene: .; j_gene: TRBJ1-5; CDR3nt: TGTGCCAGCAGCCATCGGACAGGGGTTGGTCGCAATCAGCCCCAGCATTTT; CDR3aa: CASSHRTGVGRNQPQHF
v_gene: TRBV6-5; abundance: .; d_gene: .; j_gene: TRBJ1-4; CDR3nt: TGTGCCAGCAGACAAACTATTGGGGAAAAACTGTTTTTT; CDR3aa: CASRQTIGEKLFF
v_gene: TRBV6-2/TRBV6-3; abundance: .; d_gene: .; j_gene: TRBJ2-1; CDR3nt: TGTGCCAGCAGTTACGGACCGGCGCACTACAATGAGCAGTTCTTC; CDR3aa: CASSYGPAHYNEQFF
v_gene: TRBV7-9; abundance: .; d_gene: .; j_gene: TRBJ2-6; CDR3nt: TGTGCCAGCAGGGGTTTTAGCTCTGGGGCCAACGTCCTGACTTTC; CDR3aa: CASRGFSSGANVLTF
v_gene: TRBV3-1/TRBV3-2; abundance: .; d_gene: .; j_gene: TRBJ2-7; CDR3nt: TGTGCCAGCAGCCAATTCTTTAACCGACAGGGAGGCGAGCAGTACTTC; CDR3aa: CASSQFFNRQGGEQYF
v_gene: TRBV5-1; abundance: .; d_gene: .; j_gene: TRBJ1-2; CDR3nt: TGCGCCAGCAGCCCCGATAGGGGGGACTATGGCTACACCTTC; CDR3aa: CASSPDRGDYGYTF
v_gene: TRBV10-2; abundance: .; d_gene: TRBD1; j_gene: TRBJ2-3; CDR3nt: TGCGCCAGCAGTTCGAGACAGGGTAGCACAGATACGCAGTATTTT; CDR3aa: CASSSRQGSTDTQYF
v_gene: TRBV4-3; abundance: few; d_gene: .; j_gene: TRBJ2-1; CDR3nt: TGCGCCAGCAGCCAGACTAGAAGAAATGAGCAGTTCTTC; CDR3aa: CASSQTRRNEQFF
v_gene: TRBV7-7; abundance: few; d_gene: .; j_gene: TRBJ2-2; CDR3nt: TGTGCTAGCAGCCTAGGCCGGACAGTGAACACCGGGGAGCTGTTTTTT; CDR3aa: CASSLGRTVNTGELFF